A single TCR beta chain is shown here with its context. The antigen is unknown. Germline assignment: CDR1 SGHRS and CDR2 YFSETQ. CDR3 length: 18 residues. With 4 bases clipped from V and 0 bases from J, the junction kept 7 bases outside the gene matches. This sample is part of a study of cytomegalovirus exposure and HLA in healthy donors. Study-wide findings and caveats: Rare TCR sequences predominated, though certain public TCRs were found in many donors. Three chains linked to CMV were shown in vitro to be specific for CMV antigens. Reported results showed that the classifier diagnosed cytomegalovirus status with high specificity and sensitivity.

Generated by immunoSEQ multiplex PCR, the TCRdb table keeps only in-frame clones and is missing some. The repertoire has 35,000 to 40,000 clones, 85% to 95% of them found once; the top ten carry around 3.2%. The sequenced material came from PBMCs. The V and J genes are TRBV5-1 and TRBJ2-2; 12 bases fit TRBD1. This TCR derives from a man in his late teens or twenties in good health and CMV-seronegative. CDR3 amino acids: CASSLGQGARPNTGELFF. The CDR3 nucleotides read TGCGCCAGCAGCCTGGGACAGGGGGCACGACCGAACACCGGGGAGCTGTTTTTT.